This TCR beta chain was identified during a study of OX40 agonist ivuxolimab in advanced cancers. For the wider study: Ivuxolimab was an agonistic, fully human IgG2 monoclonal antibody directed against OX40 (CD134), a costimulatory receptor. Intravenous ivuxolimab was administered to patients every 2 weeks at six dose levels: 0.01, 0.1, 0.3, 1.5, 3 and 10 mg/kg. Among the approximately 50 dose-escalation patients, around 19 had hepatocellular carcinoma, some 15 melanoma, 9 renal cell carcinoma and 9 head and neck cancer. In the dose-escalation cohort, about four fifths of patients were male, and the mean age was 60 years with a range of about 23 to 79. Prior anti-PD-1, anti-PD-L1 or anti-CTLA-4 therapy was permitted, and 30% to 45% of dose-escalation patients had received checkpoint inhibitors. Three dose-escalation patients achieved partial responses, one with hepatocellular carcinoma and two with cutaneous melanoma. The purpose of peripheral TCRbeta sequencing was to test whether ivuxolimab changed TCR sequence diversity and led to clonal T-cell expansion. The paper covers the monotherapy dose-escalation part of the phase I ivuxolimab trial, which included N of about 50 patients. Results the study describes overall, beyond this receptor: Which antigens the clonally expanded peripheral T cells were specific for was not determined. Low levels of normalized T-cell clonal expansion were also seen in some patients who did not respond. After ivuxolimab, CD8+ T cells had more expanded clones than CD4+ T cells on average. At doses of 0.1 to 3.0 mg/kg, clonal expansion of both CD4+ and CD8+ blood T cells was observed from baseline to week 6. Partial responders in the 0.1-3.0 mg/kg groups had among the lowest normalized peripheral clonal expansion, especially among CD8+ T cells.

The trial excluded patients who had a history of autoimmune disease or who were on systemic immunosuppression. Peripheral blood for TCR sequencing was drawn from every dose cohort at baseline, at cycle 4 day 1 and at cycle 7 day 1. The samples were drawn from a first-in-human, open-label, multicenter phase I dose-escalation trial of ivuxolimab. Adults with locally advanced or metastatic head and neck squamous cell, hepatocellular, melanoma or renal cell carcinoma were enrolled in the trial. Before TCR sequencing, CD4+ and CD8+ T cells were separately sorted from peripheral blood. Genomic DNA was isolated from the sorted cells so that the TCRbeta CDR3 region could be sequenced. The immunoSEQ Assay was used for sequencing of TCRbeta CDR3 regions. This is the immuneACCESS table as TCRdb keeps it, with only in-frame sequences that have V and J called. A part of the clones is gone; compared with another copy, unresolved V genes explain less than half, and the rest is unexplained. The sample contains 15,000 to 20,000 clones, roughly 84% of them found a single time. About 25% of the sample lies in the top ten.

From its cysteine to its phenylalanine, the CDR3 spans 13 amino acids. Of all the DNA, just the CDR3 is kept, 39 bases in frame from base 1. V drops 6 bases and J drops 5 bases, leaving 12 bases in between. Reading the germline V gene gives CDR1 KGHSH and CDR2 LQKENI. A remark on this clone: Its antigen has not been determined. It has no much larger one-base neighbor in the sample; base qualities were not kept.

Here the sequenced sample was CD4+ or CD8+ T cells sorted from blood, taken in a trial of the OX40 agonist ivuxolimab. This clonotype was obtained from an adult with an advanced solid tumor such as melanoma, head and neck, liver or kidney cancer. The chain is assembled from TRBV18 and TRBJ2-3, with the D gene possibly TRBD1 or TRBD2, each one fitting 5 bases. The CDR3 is CASSPGPLDTQYF. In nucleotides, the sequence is TGTGCCAGCTCCCCGGGACCGCTAGATACGCAGTATTTT. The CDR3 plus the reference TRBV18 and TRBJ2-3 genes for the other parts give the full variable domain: NAGVMQNPRHLVRRRGQEARLRCSPMKGHSHVYWYRQLPEEGLKFMVYLQKENIIDESGMPKERFSAEFPKEGPSILRIQQVVRGDSAAYFCASSPGPLDTQYFGPGTRLTVL.